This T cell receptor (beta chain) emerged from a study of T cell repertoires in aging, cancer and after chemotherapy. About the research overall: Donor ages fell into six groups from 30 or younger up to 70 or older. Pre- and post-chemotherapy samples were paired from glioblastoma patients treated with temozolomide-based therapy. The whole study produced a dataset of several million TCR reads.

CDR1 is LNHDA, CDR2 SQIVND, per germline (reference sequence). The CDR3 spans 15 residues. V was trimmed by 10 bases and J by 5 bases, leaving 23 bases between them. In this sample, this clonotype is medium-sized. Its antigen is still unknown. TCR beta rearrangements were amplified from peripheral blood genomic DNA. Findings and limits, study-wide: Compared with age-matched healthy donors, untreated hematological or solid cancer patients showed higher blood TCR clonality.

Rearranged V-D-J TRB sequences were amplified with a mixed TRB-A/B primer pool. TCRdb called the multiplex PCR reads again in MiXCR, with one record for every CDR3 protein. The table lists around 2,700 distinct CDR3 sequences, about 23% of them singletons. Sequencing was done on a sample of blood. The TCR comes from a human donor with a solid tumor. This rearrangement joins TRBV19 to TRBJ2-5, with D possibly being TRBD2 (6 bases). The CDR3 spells CATIGGTAPRETQYF. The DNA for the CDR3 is TGTGCCACCATTGGGGGGACCGCCCCAAGGGAGACCCAGTACTTC.